The 5 T cell receptor beta chains reported below all come from one sample, sequenced in a study of T cell responses to AZD1222 COVID-19 vaccine. Clones were sequenced by immunoSEQ multiplex PCR, and TCRdb holds only the in-frame ones, with some missing. The data show 80,000 to 100,000 clones, with about 90% seen just once and about a tenth held by the top ten. Here the sequenced sample was peripheral blood, taken on day 0 of MenACWY control vaccination. Receptor source: an adult in good health.

The chain couples TRBV20-1 to TRBJ1-4; D gene unclear. This CDR3 is built from 11 residues. With 3 bases removed from V and 12 bases from J, the gap between germline ends came to 11 bases. CDR1 DFQATT and CDR2 SNEGSKA come from the germline V gene (reference sequence). In DNA form, the CDR3 reads TGCAGTGCTAGCCGATCTCGCGAACTGTTTTTT. Amino acid sequence: CSASRSRELFF.

The chain has TRBV18 and TRBJ2-1, with D tentatively TRBD2 (5 bases). Deletions cut 5 bases from V and 8 bases from J, with 16 bases between. Germline V CDR1 and CDR2: KGHSH, LQKENI. This CDR3 has 14 amino acids. CDR3 sequence (DNA): TGTGCCAGCTCATCGGACTCCTTTGTCTATGAGCAGTTCTTC. Its translation: CASSSDSFVYEQFF.

The chain couples TRBV5-4 to TRBJ2-1; 7 nucleotides agree with TRBD1. The V gene end was trimmed by 4 bases and the J gene end by 5 bases; junction bases not matched to a gene: 6. This CDR3 is built from 14 residues. Per the germline V gene, CDR1 is SGHNT and CDR2 is YYREEE (reference sequence). CDR3 in amino acids: CASSQQGINNEQFF. For the CDR3, the DNA is TGTGCCAGCAGCCAACAGGGGATCAACAATGAGCAGTTCTTC. Full variable domain (outside the CDR3, taken from reference TRBV5-4 and TRBJ2-1): ETGVTQSPTHLIKTRGQQVTLRCSSQSGHNTVSWYQQALGQGPQFIFQYYREEENGRGNFPPRFSGLQFPNYSSELNVNALELDDSALYLCASSQQGINNEQFFGPGTRLTVL.

The rearrangement links TRBV2 to TRBJ1-4; unclear D gene. The CDR3 is made up of 13 amino acids. V was shortened by 8 bases and J by 5 bases, with 12 bases between the two germline ends. Per germline, CDR1 SNHLY and CDR2 FYNNEI. CDR3 protein: CASQIMLNEKLFF. CDR3 coding DNA: TGTGCCAGCCAAATAATGCTAAATGAAAAACTGTTTTTT.

The CDR3 reads CASSPPGNTEAFF. Written as DNA, the CDR3 is TGCGCCAGCAGCCCTCCGGGGAACACTGAAGCTTTCTTT. The chain uses TRBV4-1 and TRBJ1-1, with D unclear. CDR1 and CDR2 (germline): MGHRA, YSYEKL. CDR3 length: 13 amino acids. V gave up 4 bases and J gave up 1 base, with 7 bases separating them.